A selection of T cell receptor beta chains follows, all from one sample in a study of cytomegalovirus exposure and HLA in healthy donors. The table came from immunoSEQ multiplex PCR; TCRdb's copy has only in-frame clones and leaves some out. This sample has some 350,000 clones, with roughly nine tenths found just once. Sequencing used PBMCs. These receptors all stem from a woman aged 30 to 39 in good health and CMV-seropositive. Both conserved end residues are part of each CDR3. A D gene is named only where the DNA matches it firmly. Not every row has a clone size; where given, it reads once, few, many or a size class.

>TRBJ2-2|TRBV6-1|.|.
TGTGCCAGCAGAGTAAGGGGGGCCGACACCGGGGAGCTGTTTTTT
CASRVRGADTGELFF
>TRBJ2-3|TRBV28|.|.
TGTGCCAGCAGTTTCGGGGGGCAGGGCACAGATACGCAGTATTTT
CASSFGGQGTDTQYF
>TRBJ1-5|TRBV11-1|.|.
TGTGCCAGCAGCTTAGGGCCATTTCAGCCCCAGCATTTT
CASSLGPFQPQHF
>TRBJ1-2|TRBV10-3|.|.
TGTGCCATCAGTGAAAAGGCAGTTAACTATGGCTACACCTTC
CAISEKAVNYGYTF
>TRBJ1-2|TRBV10-3|few|TRBD1
TGTGCCATCAGTCCGGGGACAGGAGGTAACTATGGCTACACCTTC
CAISPGTGGNYGYTF
>TRBJ2-7|TRBV13|.|.
TGTGCCAGCAGCCCGAGAGGGGTTAGCGCCTACGAGCAGTACTTC
CASSPRGVSAYEQYF
>TRBJ2-3|TRBV15|.|TRBD1
TGTGCCACCAGCGGACGGGACAGAGACACAGATACGCAGTATTTT
CATSGRDRDTDTQYF
>TRBJ1-1|TRBV5-1|.|.
TGCGCCAGCAGCTTACAGGGCTGGGAAGCTTTCTTT
CASSLQGWEAFF
>TRBJ2-3|TRBV7-3|.|.
TGTGCCAGCAGCTTAACGGGCAGGACAGATACGCAGTATTTT
CASSLTGRTDTQYF
>TRBJ2-2|TRBV5-4|.|TRBD2
TGTGCCAGCAGCTTGGCCGGGGGAGGGTCTGGCGTCGGGGAGCTGTTTTTT
CASSLAGGGSGVGELFF
>TRBJ2-7|TRBV4-1|.|.
TGCGCCAGCAGCCAAGGAGGAGAGCTAGGGGAGCAGTACTTC
CASSQGGELGEQYF
>TRBJ2-3|TRBV6-1|.|.
TGTGCCAGCAGTGTTTCTGGGTACACAGATACGCAGTATTTT
CASSVSGYTDTQYF
>TRBJ2-7|TRBV28|.|TRBD1
TGTGCCAGCAGTGACAGGGACAGGGGTTTGGAGCAGTACTTC
CASSDRDRGLEQYF
>TRBJ1-2|TRBV4-1|.|TRBD1
TGCGCCAGCAGCCTCTCGGGACCGGGACAGGGGGCTCCCGCCTTC
CASSLSGPGQGAPAF
>TRBJ2-7|TRBV4-1|.|TRBD2
TGCGCCAGCAGCCAAGATCGACAAGCGGGAGGACCCTACGAGCAGTACTTC
CASSQDRQAGGPYEQYF
>TRBJ1-6|TRBV5-4|.|.
TGTGCCAGCAGCTTGGACCCAATGGTCCCCTCGGTCGACTCACCCCTCCACTTT
CASSLDPMVPSVDSPLHF
>TRBJ2-2|TRBV6-5|.|.
TGTGCCAGCAGTTACGGAATCCTAAGTGCCGGGGAGCTGTTTTTT
CASSYGILSAGELFF
>TRBJ1-3|TRBV5-4|.|TRBD1
TGTGCCAGCAGTCGATCCCAGGGGGCAACTGGAAACACCATATATTTT
CASSRSQGATGNTIYF
>TRBJ1-5|TRBV10-3|once|TRBD1
TGTGCCACCGAGGACAGGGGTGAGGATCAGCCCCAGCATTTT
CATEDRGEDQPQHF
>TRBJ2-1|TRBV25-1|.|TRBD2
TGTGCCAGCAGTGACGGACTAGCGGGATGGAATGAGCAGTTCTTC
CASSDGLAGWNEQFF
>TRBJ1-6|TRBV7-2|.|.
TGTGCCAGCAGCTTGGGGGAAACCAGGGGTTCACCCCTCCACTTT
CASSLGETRGSPLHF
>TRBJ2-1|TRBV7-2|.|TRBD2
TGTGCCAGCAGCTTCAGGACTAGCGGGAGGGCCGGTGAGCAGTTCTTC
CASSFRTSGRAGEQFF
>TRBJ2-1|TRBV4-1|.|.
TGCGCCAGCAGCCAAGATGATTTTGGCAATGAGCAGTTCTTC
CASSQDDFGNEQFF
>TRBJ2-7|TRBV19|once|TRBD1
TGTGCCAGTAGTATAACAGGGGCCTACGAGCAGTACTTC
CASSITGAYEQYF
>TRBJ2-7|TRBV7-9|many|.
TGTGCCAGCGCCCTAGCGCCCGTGGGTGACTACGAGCAGTACTTC
CASALAPVGDYEQYF
>TRBJ1-6|TRBV6-1|.|TRBD1
TGTGCCAGCACCAGTACAGGGGAATATAATTCACCCCTCCACTTT
CASTSTGEYNSPLHF
>TRBJ2-3|TRBV25-1|once|TRBD1
TGTGCCAGCAGTGCTGGGACAGGCCGGACGACAGATACGCAGTATTTT
CASSAGTGRTTDTQYF
>TRBJ1-2|TRBV7-9|few|.
TGTGCCAGCAGCCCAGCCCAGGGGCGTTTTGGCTACACCTTC
CASSPAQGRFGYTF
>TRBJ1-4|TRBV6-1|once|TRBD1
TGTGCCAGCAGTGAAGGGGACAGGTGGGAAGAAAAACTGTTTTTT
CASSEGDRWEEKLFF
>TRBJ2-3|TRBV30|.|TRBD2
TGTGCCTGGATAAGGCGGGGGGGGGATACGCAGTATTTT
CAWIRRGGDTQYF
>TRBJ2-1|TRBV13|.|TRBD2
TGTGCCAGCAGCTTATTCGCGGGGGTCTCCTACAATGAGCAGTTCTTC
CASSLFAGVSYNEQFF
>TRBJ2-5|TRBV18|.|.
TGTGCCAGCTCACCAGGGACTTCCTTTCAAGAGACCCAGTACTTC
CASSPGTSFQETQYF
>TRBJ2-7|TRBV7-6|.|.
TGTGCCAGCAGCTTAGAAAGCTCGGTTCGGGCCTACGAGCAGTACTTC
CASSLESSVRAYEQYF
>TRBJ1-2|TRBV4-3|.|.
TGCGCCAGCAGCCAAGGGACAGCAGCTAACTATGGCTACACCTTC
CASSQGTAANYGYTF
>TRBJ2-2|TRBV6-5|.|.
TGTGCCAGCACAACGGGGCAGCCGAACACCGGGGAGCTGTTTTTT
CASTTGQPNTGELFF
>TRBJ1-4|TRBV6-1|.|.
TGTGCCACCTCCATAAGTTGGAGGACTAATGAAAAACTGTTTTTT
CATSISWRTNEKLFF
>TRBJ2-1|TRBV19|.|TRBD2
TGTGCCAGTAGTATCTCGGGGGGGACCCACAATGAGCAGTTCTTC
CASSISGGTHNEQFF
>TRBJ2-7|TRBV7-2|.|TRBD2
TGTGCCAGCAGCTCCATGACTAGCGGGGTGTACGAGCAGTACTTC
CASSSMTSGVYEQYF
>TRBJ2-5|TRBV19|.|TRBD2
TGTGCCAGTAGTTCCGGACTAGCGGGAGGGCCGTTAGGGGAGACCCAGTACTTC
CASSSGLAGGPLGETQYF
>TRBJ2-1|TRBV7-8|.|TRBD2
TGTGCCAGCAGGGATCTAGCGGGGGAGCAGTTCTTC
CASRDLAGEQFF
>TRBJ2-3|TRBV5-1|.|.
TGCGCCAGCAGCTTGACCGCAGGGGTATCAGATACGCAGTATTTT
CASSLTAGVSDTQYF
>TRBJ1-2|TRBV30|once|.
TGTGCCTGGAGTGTACGGATAAGCACAGGGTTTTATGGCTACACCTTC
CAWSVRISTGFYGYTF
>TRBJ1-3|TRBV5-6|.|.
TGTGCCAGCAAAGAAGAAGGAGACTCTGGAAACACCATATATTTT
CASKEEGDSGNTIYF
>TRBJ2-7|TRBV5-6|.|.
TGTGCCAGCACTCCGGGATCTGGCGAGCAGTACTTC
CASTPGSGEQYF
>TRBJ1-2|TRBV28|.|.
TGTGCCAGCAGTGACAGGAATAACTATGGCTACACCTTC
CASSDRNNYGYTF
>TRBJ2-7|TRBV15|.|TRBD1
TGTGCCACCAGCAGCCCGGGACAGGGGACTCGGGAGCAGTACTTC
CATSSPGQGTREQYF
>TRBJ2-2|TRBV28|.|.
TGTGCCAGCAGCCTTAGTGCCGGGGAGCTGTTTTTT
CASSLSAGELFF
>TRBJ2-3|TRBV4-3|.|.
TGCGCCAGCGCAGGGGCTACAGATACGCAGTATTTT
CASAGATDTQYF
>TRBJ2-7|TRBV27|.|TRBD1
TGTGCCAGCAGTTTTCTCCCGGGACAGCAGAACGAGCAGTACTTC
CASSFLPGQQNEQYF
>TRBJ2-2|TRBV7-3|.|.
TGTGCCAGCAGCTCCAGGGAGACCGGGGAGCTGTTTTTT
CASSSRETGELFF
>TRBJ1-1|TRBV11-2|.|.
TGTGCCAGCAGCGATCGAGGGACGGCTTTCTTT
CASSDRGTAFF
>TRBJ1-4|TRBV5-1|.|.
TGCGCCAGCAGCTTGGTCCCGGGAACCCTTGCAACTAATGAAAAACTGTTTTTT
CASSLVPGTLATNEKLFF
>TRBJ2-7|TRBV10-3|.|.
TGTGCCATCAGTGTTTTGGGGGCCGAGCAGTACTTC
CAISVLGAEQYF
>TRBJ2-2|TRBV27|.|.
TGTGCCAGCAGTTTTGGGCAGGGAGGTGCCGGGGAGCTGTTTTTT
CASSFGQGGAGELFF
>TRBJ1-5|TRBV2|.|.
TGTGCCAGCAGTGAAGGGTACTTAGTACCCCAGCATTTT
CASSEGYLVPQHF